Listed below are T cell receptor beta chains from one sample, sequenced in a study of T-cell memory formation after mild COVID-19. TCRdb ran MiXCR on the 5' RACE reads and lists one entry per CDR3 protein. The sample records about 84,000 distinct CDR3 sequences, about 15% being singletons. The sequenced material came from PBMCs or a T cell subset sorted from them (not recorded which). All receptors derive from an adult woman who had mild COVID-19 (a few samples of this study predate the infection). Cell type and time point are not known. The CDR3 runs from the conserved cysteine through the conserved F or W. Each record gives: CDR3 protein, CDR3 DNA, D gene, J gene, clone size, V gene. A D gene is named only where the DNA matches it firmly. Clone size appears in some rows only: once, few, many, or a class for an expanded clone.

CDR3 protein: CASSGMEEQYF
CDR3 DNA: TGTGCCAGCAGCGGTATGGAGGAGCAGTACTTC
D gene: .
J gene: TRBJ2-7
clone size: few
V gene: TRBV7-9

CDR3 protein: CASSPMGNEQFF
CDR3 DNA: TGTGCCAGCAGTCCCATGGGGAATGAGCAGTTCTTC
D gene: .
J gene: TRBJ2-1
clone size: .
V gene: TRBV6-5

CDR3 protein: CATSDHTSAGELFF
CDR3 DNA: TGTGCCACCAGTGACCATACTAGCGCCGGGGAGCTGTTTTTT
D gene: TRBD2
J gene: TRBJ2-2
clone size: .
V gene: TRBV24-1

CDR3 protein: CASSSSPPGEGNQPQHF
CDR3 DNA: TGCGCCAGCAGCTCCTCTCCCCCAGGGGAAGGCAATCAGCCCCAGCATTTT
D gene: .
J gene: TRBJ1-5
clone size: few
V gene: TRBV4-1

CDR3 protein: CASPPGANTGELFF
CDR3 DNA: TGTGCCAGCCCTCCCGGTGCGAACACCGGGGAGCTGTTTTTT
D gene: .
J gene: TRBJ2-2
clone size: many
V gene: TRBV7-9

CDR3 protein: CASSPGYGEQYF
CDR3 DNA: TGTGCCAGCAGCCCGGGATACGGGGAGCAGTACTTC
D gene: .
J gene: TRBJ2-7
clone size: .
V gene: TRBV7-7

CDR3 protein: CASSLGTVPYGYTF
CDR3 DNA: TGTGCCAGCAGCCTAGGGACAGTTCCTTATGGCTACACCTTC
D gene: TRBD1
J gene: TRBJ1-2
clone size: .
V gene: TRBV7-9

CDR3 protein: CASSFSDSGGPLDEQFF
CDR3 DNA: TGCGCCAGCAGCTTCTCTGACAGCGGGGGCCCCTTAGATGAGCAGTTCTTC
D gene: TRBD2
J gene: TRBJ2-1
clone size: .
V gene: TRBV5-1

CDR3 protein: CASSGGGGWKAFF
CDR3 DNA: TGTGCCAGCAGTGGGGGAGGGGGGTGGAAAGCTTTCTTT
D gene: .
J gene: TRBJ1-1
clone size: .
V gene: TRBV6-1

CDR3 protein: CASLKGTQPQHF
CDR3 DNA: TGTGCCAGTTTGAAGGGGACTCAGCCCCAGCATTTT
D gene: .
J gene: TRBJ1-5
clone size: .
V gene: TRBV12-3/TRBV12-4

CDR3 protein: CASRSGAYQETQYF
CDR3 DNA: TGTGCCAGCAGGTCGGGGGCGTACCAAGAGACCCAGTACTTC
D gene: .
J gene: TRBJ2-5
clone size: .
V gene: TRBV12-3/TRBV12-4

CDR3 protein: CSVASGPSSYEQYF
CDR3 DNA: TGCAGCGTTGCGTCGGGCCCGAGCTCCTACGAGCAGTACTTC
D gene: .
J gene: TRBJ2-7
clone size: .
V gene: TRBV29-1

CDR3 protein: CASSYSKGVAGNTEAFF
CDR3 DNA: TGTGCCAGCAGTTACTCGAAGGGTGTGGCAGGGAACACTGAAGCTTTCTTT
D gene: .
J gene: TRBJ1-1
clone size: few
V gene: TRBV6-5

CDR3 protein: CASSTDSPSYEQYF
CDR3 DNA: TGTGCCAGCAGTACGGACAGCCCTTCCTACGAGCAGTACTTC
D gene: .
J gene: TRBJ2-7
clone size: few
V gene: TRBV6-6

CDR3 protein: CSVEADYGYTF
CDR3 DNA: TGCAGCGTTGAGGCAGACTATGGCTACACCTTC
D gene: .
J gene: TRBJ1-2
clone size: .
V gene: TRBV29-1

CDR3 protein: CASSFGGHFPYF
CDR3 DNA: TGTGCCAGCAGCTTCGGGGGACATTTTCCGTATTTT
D gene: .
J gene: TRBJ2-3
clone size: few
V gene: TRBV11-1

CDR3 protein: CSALWTSGSSYNEQFF
CDR3 DNA: TGCAGTGCTTTATGGACTAGCGGGAGCTCCTACAATGAGCAGTTCTTC
D gene: TRBD2
J gene: TRBJ2-1
clone size: few
V gene: TRBV20-1

CDR3 protein: CASTIYNSPLHF
CDR3 DNA: TGTGCCAGCACCATATATAATTCACCCCTCCACTTT
D gene: .
J gene: TRBJ1-6
clone size: .
V gene: TRBV7-9

CDR3 protein: CASSLMRKETQYF
CDR3 DNA: TGTGCCAGCAGCCTAATGCGCAAAGAGACCCAGTACTTC
D gene: .
J gene: TRBJ2-5
clone size: .
V gene: TRBV27

CDR3 protein: CASRTSEFYNEQFF
CDR3 DNA: TGCGCCAGCAGGACTAGCGAGTTCTACAATGAGCAGTTCTTC
D gene: TRBD2
J gene: TRBJ2-1
clone size: few
V gene: TRBV5-1

CDR3 protein: CASSLGEGLAGLETQYF
CDR3 DNA: TGTGCCAGCAGTTTAGGAGAGGGACTAGCGGGCCTAGAGACCCAGTACTTC
D gene: TRBD2
J gene: TRBJ2-5
clone size: .
V gene: TRBV27

CDR3 protein: CASTQDRVDYGYTF
CDR3 DNA: TGTGCCAGCACCCAGGACAGGGTGGACTATGGCTACACCTTC
D gene: TRBD1
J gene: TRBJ1-2
clone size: .
V gene: TRBV6-2/TRBV6-3

CDR3 protein: CASSAETAFYNEQFF
CDR3 DNA: TGTGCCAGCAGCGCCGAGACAGCCTTTTACAATGAGCAGTTCTTC
D gene: .
J gene: TRBJ2-1
clone size: many
V gene: TRBV25-1

CDR3 protein: CASSLDQWQGAKASYEQYF
CDR3 DNA: TGTGCCAGCAGCTTAGATCAATGGCAGGGGGCGAAAGCCAGCTACGAGCAGTACTTC
D gene: TRBD1
J gene: TRBJ2-7
clone size: .
V gene: TRBV11-2

CDR3 protein: CASSPRGRETQYF
CDR3 DNA: TGTGCCAGCAGCCCCCGAGGGAGGGAGACCCAGTACTTC
D gene: .
J gene: TRBJ2-5
clone size: few
V gene: TRBV7-8

CDR3 protein: CASSSVPGQTYEQYF
CDR3 DNA: TGCGCCAGCAGCTCCGTCCCGGGACAGACCTACGAGCAGTACTTC
D gene: TRBD1
J gene: TRBJ2-7
clone size: .
V gene: TRBV5-1

CDR3 protein: CASSLAGTSQDEQFF
CDR3 DNA: TGTGCCAGCAGCTTAGCGGGAACTAGTCAGGATGAGCAGTTCTTC
D gene: .
J gene: TRBJ2-1
clone size: many
V gene: TRBV7-9

CDR3 protein: CASSLAWDNNIQYF
CDR3 DNA: TGTGCCAGCAGCTTGGCTTGGGACAATAACATTCAGTACTTC
D gene: .
J gene: TRBJ2-4
clone size: many
V gene: TRBV5-6

CDR3 protein: CSARDQGLADPSYNEQFF
CDR3 DNA: TGCAGTGCTAGAGATCAGGGACTAGCGGACCCCTCCTACAATGAGCAGTTCTTC
D gene: TRBD2
J gene: TRBJ2-1
clone size: few
V gene: TRBV20-1

CDR3 protein: CSATKGLSPYEQYF
CDR3 DNA: TGCAGTGCTACTAAGGGACTTTCCCCCTACGAGCAGTACTTC
D gene: .
J gene: TRBJ2-7
clone size: .
V gene: TRBV20-1

CDR3 protein: CATPKDRVYEQFF
CDR3 DNA: TGTGCCACCCCGAAAGACAGGGTTTATGAGCAGTTCTTC
D gene: TRBD1
J gene: TRBJ2-1
clone size: many
V gene: TRBV7-9

CDR3 protein: CASSQGSTSTDTQYF
CDR3 DNA: TGTGCCAGCAGCCAAGGGTCCACTAGCACAGATACGCAGTATTTT
D gene: .
J gene: TRBJ2-3
clone size: few
V gene: TRBV4-2

CDR3 protein: CASSEYAGGETQYF
CDR3 DNA: TGTGCCAGCAGTGAATACGCCGGGGGGGAGACCCAGTACTTC
D gene: TRBD2
J gene: TRBJ2-5
clone size: .
V gene: TRBV25-1

CDR3 protein: CASSQESGTGEQYF
CDR3 DNA: TGTGCCAGCAGCCAAGAGTCCGGGACAGGGGAGCAGTACTTC
D gene: TRBD1
J gene: TRBJ2-7
clone size: .
V gene: TRBV3-1

CDR3 protein: CASSSPGQGWSPLHF
CDR3 DNA: TGTGCCAGCAGTTCACCGGGACAGGGTTGGTCACCCCTCCACTTT
D gene: TRBD1
J gene: TRBJ1-6
clone size: .
V gene: TRBV12-3/TRBV12-4

CDR3 protein: CATTRVLRDNEKLFF
CDR3 DNA: TGTGCCACCACCCGTGTGTTGAGGGACAATGAAAAACTGTTTTTT
D gene: .
J gene: TRBJ1-4
clone size: few
V gene: TRBV15

CDR3 protein: CASSLIGAEYNEQFF
CDR3 DNA: TGTGCCAGCAGCTTAATAGGGGCCGAATACAATGAGCAGTTCTTC
D gene: .
J gene: TRBJ2-1
clone size: few
V gene: TRBV7-9

CDR3 protein: CASSQYSTMNTEAFF
CDR3 DNA: TGCGCCAGCAGCCAGTACAGCACTATGAACACTGAAGCTTTCTTT
D gene: .
J gene: TRBJ1-1
clone size: .
V gene: TRBV5-1

CDR3 protein: CASSGPSGSSYNEQFF
CDR3 DNA: TGTGCCAGCAGTGGTCCTAGCGGGAGCTCCTACAATGAGCAGTTCTTC
D gene: TRBD2
J gene: TRBJ2-1
clone size: few
V gene: TRBV25-1

CDR3 protein: CASSQVGAYEQYF
CDR3 DNA: TGCGCCAGCAGCCAAGTGGGGGCATACGAGCAGTACTTC
D gene: .
J gene: TRBJ2-7
clone size: few
V gene: TRBV4-1

CDR3 protein: CASSQDPDLRSYEQYF
CDR3 DNA: TGCGCCAGCAGCCAAGATCCGGACCTACGATCCTACGAGCAGTACTTC
D gene: .
J gene: TRBJ2-7
clone size: few
V gene: TRBV4-3

CDR3 protein: CASSHRISYEQYF
CDR3 DNA: TGTGCCAGCAGCCACAGGATCTCCTACGAGCAGTACTTC
D gene: .
J gene: TRBJ2-7
clone size: .
V gene: TRBV13

CDR3 protein: CASSVDGTYEQYF
CDR3 DNA: TGTGCCAGCAGCGTAGACGGTACCTACGAGCAGTACTTC
D gene: .
J gene: TRBJ2-7
clone size: .
V gene: TRBV9

CDR3 protein: CASSVVAGYNSPLHF
CDR3 DNA: TGTGCCAGCAGCGTAGTAGCCGGTTATAATTCACCCCTCCACTTT
D gene: .
J gene: TRBJ1-6
clone size: .
V gene: TRBV9

CDR3 protein: CASSPGRTSGAPYEQYF
CDR3 DNA: TGCGCCAGCAGCCCCGGGAGGACTAGCGGGGCTCCCTACGAGCAGTACTTC
D gene: TRBD2
J gene: TRBJ2-7
clone size: .
V gene: TRBV4-3

CDR3 protein: CASSLVGFHEQYF
CDR3 DNA: TGTGCCAGCAGCTTAGTAGGTTTTCACGAGCAGTACTTC
D gene: .
J gene: TRBJ2-7
clone size: .
V gene: TRBV7-9

CDR3 protein: CASSSSRGLETQYF
CDR3 DNA: TGCGCCAGCAGCTCCTCGCGGGGGCTGGAGACCCAGTACTTC
D gene: .
J gene: TRBJ2-5
clone size: few
V gene: TRBV5-1

CDR3 protein: CASSVGSGQTYEQYF
CDR3 DNA: TGTGCCAGCAGTGTAGGGTCAGGGCAGACCTACGAGCAGTACTTC
D gene: .
J gene: TRBJ2-7
clone size: .
V gene: TRBV25-1

CDR3 protein: CASSWGQGASNSPLHF
CDR3 DNA: TGTGCCAGCAGTTGGGGACAGGGGGCCTCGAATTCACCCCTCCACTTT
D gene: TRBD1
J gene: TRBJ1-6
clone size: few
V gene: TRBV27

CDR3 protein: CASSSSADRGRFYEQYF
CDR3 DNA: TGTGCCAGCAGTTCGTCGGCCGACAGGGGGAGATTTTACGAGCAGTACTTC
D gene: TRBD1
J gene: TRBJ2-7
clone size: .
V gene: TRBV12-3/TRBV12-4

CDR3 protein: CASSTAGHMNTEAFF
CDR3 DNA: TGTGCCAGCAGTACCGCGGGACACATGAACACTGAAGCTTTCTTT
D gene: .
J gene: TRBJ1-1
clone size: few
V gene: TRBV6-6

CDR3 protein: CASSGRQYF
CDR3 DNA: TGTGCCAGCAGCGGTCGACAATACTTC
D gene: .
J gene: TRBJ2-7
clone size: .
V gene: TRBV7-9

CDR3 protein: CASSQELAGGPSTGELFF
CDR3 DNA: TGTGCCAGCAGCCAAGAGTTAGCGGGAGGGCCTAGCACCGGGGAGCTGTTTTTT
D gene: TRBD2
J gene: TRBJ2-2
clone size: .
V gene: TRBV4-2

CDR3 protein: CASSLVAETQYF
CDR3 DNA: TGTGCCAGCAGCTTAGTAGCGGAGACCCAGTACTTC
D gene: .
J gene: TRBJ2-5
clone size: .
V gene: TRBV7-8

CDR3 protein: CSARQVITEAFF
CDR3 DNA: TGCAGCGCCAGACAGGTGATCACTGAAGCTTTCTTT
D gene: .
J gene: TRBJ1-1
clone size: many
V gene: TRBV29-1